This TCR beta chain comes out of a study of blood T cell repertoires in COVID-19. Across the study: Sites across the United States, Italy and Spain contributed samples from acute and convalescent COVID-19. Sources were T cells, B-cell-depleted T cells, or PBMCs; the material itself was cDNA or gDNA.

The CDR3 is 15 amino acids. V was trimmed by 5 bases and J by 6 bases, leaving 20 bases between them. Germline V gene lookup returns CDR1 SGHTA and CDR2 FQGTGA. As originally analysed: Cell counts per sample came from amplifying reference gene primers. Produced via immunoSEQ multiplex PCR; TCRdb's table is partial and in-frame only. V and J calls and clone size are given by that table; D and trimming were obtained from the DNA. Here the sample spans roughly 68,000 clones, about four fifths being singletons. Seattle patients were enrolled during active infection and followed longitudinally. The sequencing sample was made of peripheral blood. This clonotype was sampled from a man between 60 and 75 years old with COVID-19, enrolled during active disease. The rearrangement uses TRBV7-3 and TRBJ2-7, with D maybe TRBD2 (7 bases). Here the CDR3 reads CASSLSPGGLGEQYF. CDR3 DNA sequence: TGTGCCAGCAGCCTAAGTCCCGGGGGGCTGGGCGAGCAGTACTTC.